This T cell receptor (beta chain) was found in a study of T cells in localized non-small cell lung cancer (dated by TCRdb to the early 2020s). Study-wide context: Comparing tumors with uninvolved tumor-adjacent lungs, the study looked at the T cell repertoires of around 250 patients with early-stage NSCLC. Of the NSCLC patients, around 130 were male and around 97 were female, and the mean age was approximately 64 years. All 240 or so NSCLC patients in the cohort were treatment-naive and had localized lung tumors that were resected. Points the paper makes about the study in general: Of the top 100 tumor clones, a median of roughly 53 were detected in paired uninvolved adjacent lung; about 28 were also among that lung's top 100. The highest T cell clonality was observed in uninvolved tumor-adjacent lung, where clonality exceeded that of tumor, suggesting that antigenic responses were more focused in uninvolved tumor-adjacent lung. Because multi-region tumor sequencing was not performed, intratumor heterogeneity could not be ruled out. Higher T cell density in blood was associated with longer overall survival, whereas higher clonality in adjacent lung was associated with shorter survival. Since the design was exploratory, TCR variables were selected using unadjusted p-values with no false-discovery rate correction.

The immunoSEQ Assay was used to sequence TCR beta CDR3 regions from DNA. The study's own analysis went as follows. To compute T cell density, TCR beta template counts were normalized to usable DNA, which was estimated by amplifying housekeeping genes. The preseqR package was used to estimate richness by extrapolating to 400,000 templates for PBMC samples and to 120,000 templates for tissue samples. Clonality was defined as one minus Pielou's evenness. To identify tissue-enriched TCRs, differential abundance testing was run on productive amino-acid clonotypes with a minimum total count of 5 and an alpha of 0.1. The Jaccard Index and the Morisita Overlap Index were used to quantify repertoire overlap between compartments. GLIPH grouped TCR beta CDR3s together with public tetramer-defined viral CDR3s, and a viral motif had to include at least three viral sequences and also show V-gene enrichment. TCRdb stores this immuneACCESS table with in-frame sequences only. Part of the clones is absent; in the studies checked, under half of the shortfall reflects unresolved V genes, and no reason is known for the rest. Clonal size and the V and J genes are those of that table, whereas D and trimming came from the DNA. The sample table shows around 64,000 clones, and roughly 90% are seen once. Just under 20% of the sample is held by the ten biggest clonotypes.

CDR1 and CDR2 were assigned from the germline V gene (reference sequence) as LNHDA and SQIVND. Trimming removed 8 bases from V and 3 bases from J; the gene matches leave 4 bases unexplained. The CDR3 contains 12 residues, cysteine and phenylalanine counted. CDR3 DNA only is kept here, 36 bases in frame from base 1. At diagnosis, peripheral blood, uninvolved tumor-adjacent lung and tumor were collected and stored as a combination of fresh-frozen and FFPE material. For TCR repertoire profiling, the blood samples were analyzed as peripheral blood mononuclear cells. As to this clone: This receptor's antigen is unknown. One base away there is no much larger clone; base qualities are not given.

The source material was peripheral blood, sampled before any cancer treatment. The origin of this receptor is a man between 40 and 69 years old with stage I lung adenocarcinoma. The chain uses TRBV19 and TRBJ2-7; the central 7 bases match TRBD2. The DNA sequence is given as TGTGCCAGTTCCCCTAGCGGCTACGAGCAGTACTTC. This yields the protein CASSPSGYEQYF.